This TCR beta chain derives from a study of blood T cell repertoires in COVID-19. Here immunoSEQ multiplex PCR was the method, and the copy in TCRdb shows in-frame clones only, minus some. The table shows under 500,000 clones, with approximately 90% occurring only once. Losses at the gene ends were 10 bases for V and 0 bases for J; bases not matched to a gene: 7. The CDR3 has 16 amino acids. Germline V CDR1 and CDR2: KGHDR, SFDVKD. This receptor was taken from a woman between 25 and 40 years old with acute or convalescent COVID-19. Material for sequencing was peripheral blood. This rearrangement joins TRBV24-1 to TRBJ2-1, with 11 bases fitting TRBD2. The CDR3 spells CATESSGGPSYNEQFF. In DNA, the CDR3 is TGTGCCACGGAATCTAGCGGGGGGCCCTCCTACAATGAGCAGTTCTTC.